This T cell receptor beta chain was recovered during a study of blood T cell repertoires in COVID-19. Study details: Sources were T cells, B-cell-depleted T cells, or PBMCs; the material itself was cDNA or gDNA.

CDR1 is LNHDA, CDR2 SQIVND, per germline (reference sequence). This CDR3 is built from 15 residues. V was shortened by 5 bases and J by 0 bases, with 11 bases between the two germline ends. Those who participated ranged in age from roughly 18 to 100 years and resided in some 24 US areas. Cohort 3 recovered donors had two negative PCRs, clearance, or symptom resolution. Generated by immunoSEQ multiplex PCR, the TCRdb table keeps only in-frame clones and is missing some. The sample lists 250,000 to 300,000 clones, 88% occurring once. This TCR was recovered from a young woman who had recovered from COVID-19. V and J are TRBV19 and TRBJ2-4, with D hard to call. The specimen sequenced was PBMCs or T cells enriched from blood (not recorded which). The CDR3 DNA reads as TGTGCCAGTAGTTGGGCCCCCTTAGCCAAAAACATTCAGTACTTC. Translated: CASSWAPLAKNIQYF.